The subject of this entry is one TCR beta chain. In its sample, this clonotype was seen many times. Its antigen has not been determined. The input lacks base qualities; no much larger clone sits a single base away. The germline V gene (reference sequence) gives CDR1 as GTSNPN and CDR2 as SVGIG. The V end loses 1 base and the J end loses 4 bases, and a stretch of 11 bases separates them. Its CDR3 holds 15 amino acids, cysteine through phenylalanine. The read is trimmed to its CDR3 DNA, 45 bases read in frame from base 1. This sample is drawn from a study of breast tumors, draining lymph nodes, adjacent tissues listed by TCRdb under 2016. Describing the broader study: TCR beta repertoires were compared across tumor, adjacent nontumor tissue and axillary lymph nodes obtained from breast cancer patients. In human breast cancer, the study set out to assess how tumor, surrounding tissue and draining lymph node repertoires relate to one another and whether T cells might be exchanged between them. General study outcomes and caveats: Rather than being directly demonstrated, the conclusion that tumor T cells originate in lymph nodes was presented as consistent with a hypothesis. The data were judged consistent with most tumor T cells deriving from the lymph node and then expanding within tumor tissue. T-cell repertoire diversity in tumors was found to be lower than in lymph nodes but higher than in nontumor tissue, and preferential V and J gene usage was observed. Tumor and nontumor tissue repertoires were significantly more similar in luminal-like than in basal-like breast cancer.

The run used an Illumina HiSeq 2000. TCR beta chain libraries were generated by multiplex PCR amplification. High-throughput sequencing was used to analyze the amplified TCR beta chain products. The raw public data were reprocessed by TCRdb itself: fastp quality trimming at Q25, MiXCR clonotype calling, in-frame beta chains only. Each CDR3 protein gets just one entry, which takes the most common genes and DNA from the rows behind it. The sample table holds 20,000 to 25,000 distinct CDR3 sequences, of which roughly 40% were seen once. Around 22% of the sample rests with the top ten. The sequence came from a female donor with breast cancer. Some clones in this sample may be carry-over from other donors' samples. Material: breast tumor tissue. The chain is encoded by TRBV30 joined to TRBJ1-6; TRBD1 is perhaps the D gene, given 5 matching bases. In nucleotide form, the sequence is TGTGCCTGGAGTGCTTCTAGGGGTTATAATTCACCCCTCCACTTT. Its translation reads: CAWSASRGYNSPLHF.